These 15 T cell receptor beta chains share one sample of origin, sequenced in a study of beta chain features in type 1 diabetes. Of the isolated RNA, all was reverse transcribed, and so the sequenced material was expressed TCRB transcripts. Data came from immunoSEQ multiplex PCR; TCRdb stores just in-frame clones and leaves some out. The sample shows fewer than 900,000 clones, 17% of them seen only once. Material: naive CD4+ T cells from blood. The receptors here all came from a woman under 30 in good health.

This clone has just a few counts. V gene TRBV7-9 combines with J gene TRBJ1-1; no definite D call. Trimming shortened V by 5 bases and J by 1 base, and 14 bases separated the two germline ends. The germline CDR1 and CDR2 sequences are SEHNR and FQNEAQ (reference sequence). This CDR3 has 15 residues. The CDR3 nucleotides read TGTGCCAGCAGCGAGGCAGTTGCCTCGAACACTGAAGCTTTCTTT. This codes for CASSEAVASNTEAFF. Looking up the rest from reference TRBV7-9 and TRBJ1-1 gives the full variable domain: DTGVSQNPRHKITKRGQNVTFRCDPISEHNRLYWYRQTLGQGPEFLTYFQNEAQLEKSRLLSDRFSAERPKGSFSTLEIQRTEQGDSAMYLCASSEAVASNTEAFFGQGTRLTVV.

This clone was picked up a small number of times. CDR3 sequence (DNA): TGCAGCGTGAGGGGACAGGGGGCCGACACTGAAGCTTTCTTT. This translates into CSVRGQGADTEAFF. The chain has TRBV29-1 and TRBJ1-1; 12 nucleotides agree with TRBD1. The CDR3 length is 14 residues. Germline V gene sequence: CDR1 SQVTM, CDR2 ANQGSEA. V lost 6 bases and J lost 3; bases outside the gene matches: 5.

There are a few counts of this clone. The V gene is TRBV6-5, the J gene TRBJ2-7; the match to TRBD2 covers 8 bases. Germline V gene lookup returns CDR1 MNHEY and CDR2 SVGAGI. J was trimmed by 3 bases and V by 4 bases; bases with no gene match: 11. CDR3 length: 16 amino acids. For the CDR3, the DNA is TGTGCCAGCAGTTCAACCGGGACTAGAGTTTACTACGAGCAGTACTTC. Translated: CASSSTGTRVYYEQYF.

CDR3 sequence reads: CASSADNEKLFF. In nucleotides, the CDR3 is TGTGCCAGCAGTGCGGATAATGAAAAACTGTTTTTT. The gene calls are TRBV6-5 and TRBJ1-4; D gene unclear. Germline loops: CDR1 MNHEY, CDR2 SVGAGI. The CDR3 has 12 residues. Trimming shortened V by 5 bases and J by 4 bases, and 5 bases separated the two germline ends.

This clone was counted only a few times. V usage is TRBV18 and J usage is TRBJ1-1; D perhaps matches TRBD1 (5 bases). The V end lost 4 bases, the J end lost 3 bases, and 9 bases lay between the germline ends. This CDR3 has 13 amino acids. In germline, CDR1 is KGHSH, CDR2 LQKENI. DNA of the CDR3: TGTGCCAGCTCACGGGGACTGGACACTGAAGCTTTCTTT. Its protein product is CASSRGLDTEAFF.

The rearrangement uses TRBV2 and TRBJ2-2, with 8 nucleotides matching TRBD1. V lost 5 bases, J lost 9 bases, and 8 bases stayed unmatched. The CDR3 consists of 14 residues. Looked up from germline, CDR1 is SNHLY and CDR2 is FYNNEI. In nucleotides, the CDR3 is TGTGCCAGCAGTCAAGACAGGGGTGCCCGGGAGCTGTTTTTT. Translated: CASSQDRGARELFF.

The chain employs TRBV15 and TRBJ2-1; D might be TRBD1 (5 bases). V was shortened by 0 bases and J by 7 bases, with 13 bases between the two germline ends. CDR3 size: 15 residues. Per germline, CDR1 LNHNV and CDR2 YYDKDF (reference sequence). In nucleotides, the CDR3 is TGTGCCACCAGCAGAGATCAGGGCCAATCTAATGAGCAGTTCTTC. Residues: CATSRDQGQSNEQFF.

This clone was found a few times. J is TRBJ2-2 and V is TRBV28, with 7 positions matching TRBD2. Looked up from germline, CDR1 is MDHEN and CDR2 is SYDVKM. The CDR3 runs 16 residues. With V trimmed by 6 bases and J by 5 bases, 12 bases remained unmatched. The CDR3 sequence: CASSPLLAGGTGELFF. The CDR3 DNA is TGTGCCAGCAGCCCCCTCTTAGCGGGCGGAACCGGGGAGCTGTTTTTT. The variable domain in full, with the rest retrieved from reference TRBV28 and TRBJ2-2, is DVKVTQSSRYLVKRTGEKVFLECVQDMDHENMFWYRQDPGLGLRLIYFSYDVKMKEKGDIPEGYSVSREKKERFSLILESASTNQTSMYLCASSPLLAGGTGELFFGEGSRLTVL.

The chain uses TRBV5-1 and TRBJ2-1; the D gene is possibly TRBD1 (6 bases). The CDR3 totals 14 residues. CDR1 and CDR2 from the germline V gene are SGHRS and YFSETQ. Trimming removed 10 bases at V and 0 bases at J, with 14 bases between. Written as DNA, the CDR3 is TGCGCCTCAGGGGCGTCTGCCTCCTACAATGAGCAGTTCTTC. Its protein is CASGASASYNEQFF.

This clone was seen a handful of times. The V and J genes are TRBV19 and TRBJ2-1, with D unclear. The germline V gene encodes CDR1 LNHDA and CDR2 SQIVND (reference sequence). The V and J ends lost 1 base and 9 bases respectively, with 13 bases between them. The CDR3 totals 14 residues. DNA of the CDR3: TGTGCCAGTAGTATAGGTACCGGGTTCGGTGAGCAGTTCTTC. Its translation is CASSIGTGFGEQFF.

The chain couples TRBV19 to TRBJ2-1; 8 bases fit TRBD1. The CDR3 contains 14 residues. The ends lost 5 bases at V and 7 bases at J; junction bases unmatched: 7. Germline V gene lookup returns CDR1 LNHDA and CDR2 SQIVND (reference sequence). In DNA form, the CDR3 reads TGTGCCAGTAGTGTGGACAGGGTAGGTAATGAGCAGTTCTTC. Amino acids: CASSVDRVGNEQFF.

The chain recombines TRBV28 with TRBJ1-2, with D maybe TRBD1 (5 bases). This CDR3 region has 17 residues. Looked up from germline, CDR1 is MDHEN and CDR2 is SYDVKM. V lost 5 bases to trimming and J lost 4 bases, with 23 bases between them. CDR3 nucleotides: TGTGCCAGCAGTGTTCGCCGAGGCCGGGGAGGGGTCTATGGCTACACCTTC. It codes for CASSVRRGRGGVYGYTF.

Only a few counts were recorded for this clone. This rearrangement joins TRBV18 to TRBJ2-3; possible D gene TRBD2, 6 bases. CDR3 length: 16 residues. Per the germline V gene, CDR1 is KGHSH and CDR2 is LQKENI. Trimming shortened V by 0 bases and J by 0 bases, and 10 bases separated the two germline ends. This chain's CDR3 is CASSPPKSGSTDTQYF. CDR3 sequence (DNA): TGTGCCAGCTCACCACCGAAGAGCGGGAGCACAGATACGCAGTATTTT.

J is TRBJ2-2 and V is TRBV19, with D possibly called TRBD1 or TRBD2 (5 bases each). Germline CDR1 LNHDA, CDR2 SQIVND (reference sequence). The CDR3 consists of 15 residues. The germline V and J ends were trimmed by 5 bases and 8 bases, with 18 bases remaining between them. CDR3 amino acids: CASSYISGPPGELFF. The CDR3 bases are TGTGCCAGTAGTTACATTTCGGGACCTCCTGGGGAGCTGTTTTTT.

The V gene is TRBV14, the J gene TRBJ2-3; the match to TRBD2 covers 11 bases. CDR3 length: 16 residues. Germline V gene lookup returns CDR1 SGHDN and CDR2 FVKESK. V lost 4 bases, J lost 3 bases, and 6 bases stayed unmatched. The CDR3 is CASSPRRTSGTDTQYF. In nucleotides, the CDR3 is TGTGCCAGCAGCCCGAGGCGGACTAGCGGGACAGATACGCAGTATTTT.